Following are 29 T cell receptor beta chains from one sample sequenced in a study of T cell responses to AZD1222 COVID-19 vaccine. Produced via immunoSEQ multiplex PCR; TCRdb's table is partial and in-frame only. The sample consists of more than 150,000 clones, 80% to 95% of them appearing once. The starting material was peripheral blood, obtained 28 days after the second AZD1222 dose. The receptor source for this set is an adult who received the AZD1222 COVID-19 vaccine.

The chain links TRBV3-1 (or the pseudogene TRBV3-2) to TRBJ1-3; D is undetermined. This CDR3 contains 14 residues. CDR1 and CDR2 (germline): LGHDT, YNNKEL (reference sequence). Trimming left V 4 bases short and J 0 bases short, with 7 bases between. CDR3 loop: CASSPGHSGNTIYF. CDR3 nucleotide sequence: TGTGCCAGCAGCCCGGGCCACTCTGGAAACACCATATATTTT.

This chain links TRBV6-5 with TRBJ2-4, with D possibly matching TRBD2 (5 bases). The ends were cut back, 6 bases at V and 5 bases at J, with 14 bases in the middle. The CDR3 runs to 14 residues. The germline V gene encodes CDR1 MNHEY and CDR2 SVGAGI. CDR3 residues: CASSPRGWQNIQYF. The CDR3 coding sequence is TGTGCCAGCAGCCCGCGAGGGTGGCAAAACATTCAGTACTTC.

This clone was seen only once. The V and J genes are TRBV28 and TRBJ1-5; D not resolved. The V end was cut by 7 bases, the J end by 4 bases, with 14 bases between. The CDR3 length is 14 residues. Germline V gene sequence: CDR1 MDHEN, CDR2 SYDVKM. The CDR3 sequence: CASNSNRKNQPQHF. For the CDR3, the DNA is TGTGCCAGCAACTCCAATAGAAAGAATCAGCCCCAGCATTTT.

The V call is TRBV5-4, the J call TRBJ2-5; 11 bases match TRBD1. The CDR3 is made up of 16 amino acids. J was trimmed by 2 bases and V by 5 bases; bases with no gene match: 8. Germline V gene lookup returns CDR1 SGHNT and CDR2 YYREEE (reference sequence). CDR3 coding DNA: TGTGCCAGCAGAAGTAGGACAGGGGGCCCGCAAGAGACCCAGTACTTC. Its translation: CASRSRTGGPQETQYF. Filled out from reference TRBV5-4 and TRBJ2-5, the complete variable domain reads ETGVTQSPTHLIKTRGQQVTLRCSSQSGHNTVSWYQQALGQGPQFIFQYYREEENGRGNFPPRFSGLQFPNYSSELNVNALELDDSALYLCASRSRTGGPQETQYFGPGTRLLVL.

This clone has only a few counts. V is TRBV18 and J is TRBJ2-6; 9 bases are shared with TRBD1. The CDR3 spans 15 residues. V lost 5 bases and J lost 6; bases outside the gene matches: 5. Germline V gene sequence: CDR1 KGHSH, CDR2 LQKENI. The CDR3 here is CASSSDRGEANVLTF. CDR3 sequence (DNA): TGTGCCAGCTCATCGGACAGGGGAGAGGCCAACGTCCTGACTTTC.

The CDR3 nucleotides read TGCGCCAGCAGCGCAACAGACAGGGGGGCCTCCTATAATTCACCCCTCCACTTT. Translating it yields CASSATDRGASYNSPLHF. The genes are TRBV5-1 and TRBJ1-6, with 9 nucleotides matching TRBD1. CDR3 length: 18 amino acids. With 4 bases clipped from V and 0 bases from J, the junction kept 8 bases outside the gene matches. From germline, CDR1 is SGHRS and CDR2 YFSETQ.

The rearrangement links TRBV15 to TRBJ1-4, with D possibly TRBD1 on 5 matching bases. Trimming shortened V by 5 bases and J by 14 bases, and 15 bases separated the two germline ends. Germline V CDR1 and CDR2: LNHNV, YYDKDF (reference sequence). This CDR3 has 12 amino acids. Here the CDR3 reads CATSSTWGDLFF. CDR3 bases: TGTGCCACCAGCTCGACATGGGGGGACCTGTTTTTT.

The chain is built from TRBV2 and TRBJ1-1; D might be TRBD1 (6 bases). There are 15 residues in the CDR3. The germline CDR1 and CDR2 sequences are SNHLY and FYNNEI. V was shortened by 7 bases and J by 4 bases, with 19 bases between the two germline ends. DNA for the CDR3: TGTGCCAGCACCCGTTCGGGGGCAGAAACCACTGAAGCTTTCTTT. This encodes CASTRSGAETTEAFF.

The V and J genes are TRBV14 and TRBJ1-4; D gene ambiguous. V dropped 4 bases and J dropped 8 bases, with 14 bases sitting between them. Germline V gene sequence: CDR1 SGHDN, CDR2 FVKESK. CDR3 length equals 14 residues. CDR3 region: CASSPLGPDEKLFF. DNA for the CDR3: TGTGCCAGCAGCCCATTAGGACCGGACGAAAAACTGTTTTTT.

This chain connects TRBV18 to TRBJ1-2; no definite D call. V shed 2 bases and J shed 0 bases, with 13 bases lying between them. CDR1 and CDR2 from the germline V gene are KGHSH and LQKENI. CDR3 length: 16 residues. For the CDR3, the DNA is TGTGCCAGCTCACCATCCCTCGACACCACTAACTATGGCTACACCTTC. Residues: CASSPSLDTTNYGYTF.

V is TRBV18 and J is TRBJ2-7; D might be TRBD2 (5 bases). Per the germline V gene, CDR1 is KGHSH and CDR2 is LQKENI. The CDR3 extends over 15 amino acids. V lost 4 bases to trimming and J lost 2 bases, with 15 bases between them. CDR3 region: CASSLGSSLAYEQYF. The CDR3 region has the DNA TGTGCCAGCTCACTAGGTTCTAGCTTGGCCTACGAGCAGTACTTC.

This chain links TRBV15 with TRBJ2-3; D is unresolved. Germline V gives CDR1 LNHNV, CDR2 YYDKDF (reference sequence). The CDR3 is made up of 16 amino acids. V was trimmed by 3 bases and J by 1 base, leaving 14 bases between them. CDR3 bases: TGTGCCACCAGCAGTCTTTGGGATGGGGGCACAGATACGCAGTATTTT. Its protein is CATSSLWDGGTDTQYF.

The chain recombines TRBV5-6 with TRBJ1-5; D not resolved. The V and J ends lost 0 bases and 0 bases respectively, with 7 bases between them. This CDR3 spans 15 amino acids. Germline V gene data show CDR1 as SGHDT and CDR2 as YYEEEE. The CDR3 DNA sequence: TGTGCCAGCAGCTTGGGCAGCTATAGCAATCAGCCCCAGCATTTT. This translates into CASSLGSYSNQPQHF.

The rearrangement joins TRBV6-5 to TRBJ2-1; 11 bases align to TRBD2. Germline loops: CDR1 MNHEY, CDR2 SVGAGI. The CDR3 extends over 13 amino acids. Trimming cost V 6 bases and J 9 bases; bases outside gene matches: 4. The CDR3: CASRLAGGTEQFF. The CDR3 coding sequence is TGTGCCAGCAGGCTAGCGGGAGGCACTGAGCAGTTCTTC.

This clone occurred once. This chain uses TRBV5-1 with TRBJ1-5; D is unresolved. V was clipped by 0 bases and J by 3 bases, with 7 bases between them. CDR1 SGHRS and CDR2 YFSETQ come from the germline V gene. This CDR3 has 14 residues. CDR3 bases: TGCGCCAGCAGCTTGGGGGGTCCCAATCAGCCCCAGCATTTT. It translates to CASSLGGPNQPQHF.

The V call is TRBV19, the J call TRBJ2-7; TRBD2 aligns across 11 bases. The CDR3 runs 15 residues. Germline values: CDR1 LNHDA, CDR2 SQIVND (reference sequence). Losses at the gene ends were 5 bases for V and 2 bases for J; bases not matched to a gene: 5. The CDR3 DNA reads TGTGCCAGTAGTCAACTAGCGGGAGAGGCCTACGAGCAGTACTTC. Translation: CASSQLAGEAYEQYF. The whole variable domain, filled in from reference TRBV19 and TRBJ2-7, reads DGGITQSPKYLFRKEGQNVTLSCEQNLNHDAMYWYRQDPGQGLRLIYYSQIVNDFQKGDIAEGYSVSREKKESFPLTVTSAQKNPTAFYLCASSQLAGEAYEQYFGPGTRLTVT.

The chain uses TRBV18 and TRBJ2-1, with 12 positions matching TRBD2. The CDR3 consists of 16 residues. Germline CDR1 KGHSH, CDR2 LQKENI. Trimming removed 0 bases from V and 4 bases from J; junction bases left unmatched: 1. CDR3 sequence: CASSPPGTSGYNEQFF. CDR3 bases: TGTGCCAGCTCACCACCGGGGACTAGCGGGTACAATGAGCAGTTCTTC. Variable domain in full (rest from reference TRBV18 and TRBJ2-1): NAGVMQNPRHLVRRRGQEARLRCSPMKGHSHVYWYRQLPEEGLKFMVYLQKENIIDESGMPKERFSAEFPKEGPSILRIQQVVRGDSAAYFCASSPPGTSGYNEQFFGPGTRLTVL.

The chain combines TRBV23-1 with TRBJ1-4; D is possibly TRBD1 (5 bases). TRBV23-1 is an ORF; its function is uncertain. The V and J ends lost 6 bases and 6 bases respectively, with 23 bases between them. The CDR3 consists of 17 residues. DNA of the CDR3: TGCGCCAGCAGGAAGTGGTTCGAGGGGCTCGGTTATGAAAAACTGTTTTTT. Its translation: CASRKWFEGLGYEKLFF.

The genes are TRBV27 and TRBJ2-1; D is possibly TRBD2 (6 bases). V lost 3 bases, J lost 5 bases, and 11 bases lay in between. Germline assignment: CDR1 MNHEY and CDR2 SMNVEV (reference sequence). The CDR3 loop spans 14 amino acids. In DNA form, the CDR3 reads TGTGCCAGCAGTTTCGCGGGGAAGGACAATGAGCAGTTCTTC. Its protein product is CASSFAGKDNEQFF.

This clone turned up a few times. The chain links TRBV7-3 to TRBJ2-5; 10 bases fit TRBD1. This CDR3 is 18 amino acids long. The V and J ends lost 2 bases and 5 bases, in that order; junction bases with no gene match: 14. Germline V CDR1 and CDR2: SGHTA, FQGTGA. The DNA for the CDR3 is TGTGCCAGCAGCTTATTTCGTAGCCGGGACAGGGGATGGGAGACCCAGTACTTC. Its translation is CASSLFRSRDRGWETQYF. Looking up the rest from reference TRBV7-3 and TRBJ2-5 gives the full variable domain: GAGVSQTPSNKVTEKGKYVELRCDPISGHTALYWYRQSLGQGPEFLIYFQGTGAADDSGLPNDRFFAVRPEGSVSTLKIQRTERGDSAVYLCASSLFRSRDRGWETQYFGPGTRLLVL.

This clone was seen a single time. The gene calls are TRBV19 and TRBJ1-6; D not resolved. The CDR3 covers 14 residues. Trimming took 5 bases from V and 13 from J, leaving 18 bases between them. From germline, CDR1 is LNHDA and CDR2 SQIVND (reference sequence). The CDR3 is CASSPGEVIRPLHF. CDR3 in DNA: TGTGCCAGTAGTCCCGGGGAGGTTATTAGGCCCCTCCACTTT.

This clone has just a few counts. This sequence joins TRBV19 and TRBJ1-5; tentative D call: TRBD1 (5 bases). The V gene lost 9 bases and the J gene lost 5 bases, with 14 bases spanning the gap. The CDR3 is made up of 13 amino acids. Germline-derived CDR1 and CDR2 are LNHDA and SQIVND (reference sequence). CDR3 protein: CASKREGDQPQHF. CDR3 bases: TGTGCCAGCAAGAGGGAAGGGGATCAGCCCCAGCATTTT.

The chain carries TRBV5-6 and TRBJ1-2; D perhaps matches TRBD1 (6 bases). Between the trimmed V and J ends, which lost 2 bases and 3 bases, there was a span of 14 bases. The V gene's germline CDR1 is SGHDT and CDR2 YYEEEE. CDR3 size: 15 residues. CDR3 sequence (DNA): TGTGCCAGCAGCTTTTATCTTCAGGGGTACTATGGCTACACCTTC. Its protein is CASSFYLQGYYGYTF.

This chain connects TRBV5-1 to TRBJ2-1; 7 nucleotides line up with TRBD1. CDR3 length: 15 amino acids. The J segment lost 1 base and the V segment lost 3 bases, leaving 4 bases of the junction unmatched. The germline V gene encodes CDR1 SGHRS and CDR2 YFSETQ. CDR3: CASSSEGQSYNEQFF. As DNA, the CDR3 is TGCGCCAGCAGCTCCGAGGGACAGTCCTACAATGAGCAGTTCTTC.

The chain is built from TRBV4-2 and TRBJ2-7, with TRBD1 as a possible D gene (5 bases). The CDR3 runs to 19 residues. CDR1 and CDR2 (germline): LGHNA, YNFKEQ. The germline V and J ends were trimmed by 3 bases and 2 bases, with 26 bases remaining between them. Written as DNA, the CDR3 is TGTGCCAGCAGCCAGGAAGAGGTACAGGTATCGGTATACGCCTACGAGCAGTACTTC. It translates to CASSQEEVQVSVYAYEQYF.

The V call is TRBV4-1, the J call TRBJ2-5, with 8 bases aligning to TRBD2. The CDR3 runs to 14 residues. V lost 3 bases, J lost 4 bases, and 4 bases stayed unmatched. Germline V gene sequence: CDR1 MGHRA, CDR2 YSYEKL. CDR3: CASSQGLDVETQYF. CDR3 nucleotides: TGCGCCAGCAGCCAGGGACTAGACGTAGAGACCCAGTACTTC.

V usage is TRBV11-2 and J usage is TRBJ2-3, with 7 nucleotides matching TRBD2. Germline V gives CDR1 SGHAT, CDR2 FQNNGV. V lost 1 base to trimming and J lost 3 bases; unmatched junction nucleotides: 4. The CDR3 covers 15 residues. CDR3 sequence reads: CASSLGLADTDTQYF. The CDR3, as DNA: TGTGCCAGCAGCTTAGGCCTAGCGGATACAGATACGCAGTATTTT.

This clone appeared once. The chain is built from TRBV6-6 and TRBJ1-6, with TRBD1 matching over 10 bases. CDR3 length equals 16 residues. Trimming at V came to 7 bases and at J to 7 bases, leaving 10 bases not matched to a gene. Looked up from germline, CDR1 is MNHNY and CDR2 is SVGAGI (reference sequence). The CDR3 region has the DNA TGTGCCAGCACCATAGGAGGGGGACAGGGGAATTCACCCCTCCACTTT. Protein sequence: CASTIGGGQGNSPLHF.

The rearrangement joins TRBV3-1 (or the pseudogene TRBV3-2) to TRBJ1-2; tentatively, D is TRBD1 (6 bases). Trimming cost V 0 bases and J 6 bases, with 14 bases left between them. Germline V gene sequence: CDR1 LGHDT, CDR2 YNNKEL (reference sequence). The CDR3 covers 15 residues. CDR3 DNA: TGTGCCAGCAGCCAAGAATCCACAGGGACACATGGCTACACCTTC. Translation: CASSQESTGTHGYTF.